A single sample is the source of the 11 T cell receptor beta chains below, sequenced in a study of shared clonotypes between healthy human individuals. Profiling relied on immunoSEQ multiplex PCR, and the TCRdb table lists in-frame clones only, not all of them. The sample carries roughly 2.2 million clones, over 85% recorded once. The specimen was naive CD4+ T cells from PBMCs. Stated subset: CD45RA+ positively selected. The receptors were gathered from a man younger than 35 in good health. Some clones in this sample may be carry-over from other donors' samples.

To note about this clone: Within the sample, other DNA sequences also encode this same CDR3. V is TRBV30 and J is TRBJ2-1; D gene ambiguous. The V gene lost 1 base and the J gene lost 7 bases, with 5 bases spanning the gap. From germline, CDR1 is GTSNPN and CDR2 SVGIG (reference sequence). The CDR3 has 11 residues. CDR3 in amino acids: CAWSGRNEQFF. The CDR3 DNA sequence: TGTGCCTGGAGTGGGAGAAATGAGCAGTTCTTC.

As for this clone: The same CDR3 arises from other DNA sequences in this sample as well. This chain uses TRBV18 with TRBJ2-7; no clear D. The germline CDR1 and CDR2 sequences are KGHSH and LQKENI. This CDR3 has 13 amino acids. V shed 2 bases and J shed 3 bases, with 8 bases lying between them. CDR3 sequence: CASSPGGNYEQYF. The DNA of the CDR3 is TGTGCCAGCTCACCAGGCGGTAACTACGAGCAGTACTTC. Looking up the rest from reference TRBV18 and TRBJ2-7 gives the full variable domain: NAGVMQNPRHLVRRRGQEARLRCSPMKGHSHVYWYRQLPEEGLKFMVYLQKENIIDESGMPKERFSAEFPKEGPSILRIQQVVRGDSAAYFCASSPGGNYEQYFGPGTRLTVT.

V and J are TRBV9 and TRBJ2-5; 11 bases are shared with TRBD1. The CDR3 has 16 residues. Germline CDR1 SGDLS, CDR2 YYNGEE. V shed 7 bases and J 4 bases; nucleotides not matched to a gene: 12. DNA for the CDR3: TGTGCCAGCGGACAGGGGGCGGGAGGTCAAGGAGAGACCCAGTACTTC. Encoded protein: CASGQGAGGQGETQYF. The full variable domain, its missing parts supplied by reference TRBV9 and TRBJ2-5, is DSGVTQTPKHLITATGQRVTLRCSPRSGDLSVYWYQQSLDQGLQFLIQYYNGEERAKGNILERFSAQQFPDLHSELNLSSLELGDSALYFCASGQGAGGQGETQYFGPGTRLLVL.

The genes are TRBV18 and TRBJ2-1, with D hard to call. The CDR3 runs to 13 residues. V was clipped by 0 bases and J by 8 bases, with 8 bases between them. The germline V gene has CDR1 KGHSH and CDR2 LQKENI. The CDR3 reads CASSPPSFHEQFF. The CDR3 nucleotides read TGTGCCAGCTCACCACCTAGTTTTCATGAGCAGTTCTTC.

The chain uses TRBV9 and TRBJ2-3; D unclear. Germline CDR1 is SGDLS and CDR2 is YYNGEE. CDR3 length: 13 residues. Deletions cut 2 bases from V and 5 bases from J, with 9 bases between. CDR3 in DNA: TGTGCCAGCAGCGTGGGTCTCGGAGATACGCAGTATTTT. It translates to CASSVGLGDTQYF.

This chain links TRBV11-1 with TRBJ2-7; possible D gene TRBD2, 5 bases. Germline values: CDR1 SGHAT, CDR2 FQDESV (reference sequence). The CDR3 is 12 residues long. The V and J ends lost 3 bases and 4 bases respectively, with 7 bases between them. CDR3 DNA sequence: TGTGCCAGCAGCTTCGGGGAGTACGAGCAGTACTTC. This sequence encodes CASSFGEYEQYF.

Only one count was recorded for this clone. The V and J genes are TRBV19 and TRBJ2-7, with 7 positions matching TRBD1. V was pared by 3 bases and J by 5 bases, with 10 bases of the junction left unmatched. The V gene's germline CDR1 is LNHDA and CDR2 SQIVND (reference sequence). The CDR3 covers 15 residues. The CDR3 DNA is TGTGCCAGTAGTATCTCCTCCGGGACAGTTAACGAGCAGTACTTC. It encodes CASSISSGTVNEQYF.

The chain carries TRBV20-1 and TRBJ1-1, with unresolved D. CDR3 length equals 11 residues. Germline values: CDR1 DFQATT, CDR2 SNEGSKA (reference sequence). With 7 bases removed from V and 6 bases from J, the gap between germline ends came to 12 bases. The CDR3 nucleotides are TGCAGTGTTGAGGGAGTCGCTGAAGCTTTCTTT. It codes for CSVEGVAEAFF.

Concerning this clone: In the same sample, other DNA sequences code for this CDR3. The rearrangement links TRBV5-4 to TRBJ1-3; TRBD1 agrees at 8 bases. Losses at the gene ends were 1 base for V and 3 bases for J; bases not matched to a gene: 3. CDR1 SGHNT and CDR2 YYREEE come from the germline V gene (reference sequence). The CDR3 runs to 15 residues. The CDR3 region has the DNA TGTGCCAGCAGCTTGTCAGGGGGCAGTGGAAACACCATATATTTT. This translates into CASSLSGGSGNTIYF.

The chain combines TRBV7-9 with TRBJ2-1, with 12 bases matching TRBD2. The CDR3 has 16 amino acids. Trimming cost V 6 bases and J 3 bases; bases outside gene matches: 6. Germline lookup yields CDR1 SEHNR and CDR2 FQNEAQ (reference sequence). The CDR3 spells CASSRGTSGYYNEQFF. The CDR3 bases are TGTGCCAGCAGTAGGGGGACTAGCGGGTACTACAATGAGCAGTTCTTC. The full variable domain, its missing parts supplied by reference TRBV7-9 and TRBJ2-1, is DTGVSQNPRHKITKRGQNVTFRCDPISEHNRLYWYRQTLGQGPEFLTYFQNEAQLEKSRLLSDRFSAERPKGSFSTLEIQRTEQGDSAMYLCASSRGTSGYYNEQFFGPGTRLTVL.

In the case of this clone: This CDR3 is also generated by other DNA sequences in the sample. The chain combines TRBV28 with TRBJ2-1; D remains unclear. Germline V gene sequence: CDR1 MDHEN, CDR2 SYDVKM. The CDR3 extends over 14 amino acids. V was cut by 4 bases and J by 0 bases, with 7 bases left in between. The chain's CDR3 is CASSSGGSYNEQFF. The DNA for the CDR3 is TGTGCCAGCAGTTCTGGCGGCTCCTACAATGAGCAGTTCTTC.